Listed below are T cell receptor beta chains from one sample, sequenced in a study of radiotherapy plus CTLA-4 blockade in lung cancer. Measured with immunoSEQ multiplex PCR; TCRdb has only the in-frame clones, and not every one. The sample includes about 97,000 clones, roughly 74% of them seen just once. Specimen: peripheral blood, collected from a patient treated with radiotherapy plus ipilimumab. The receptors shown here come from a human donor with non-small cell lung cancer who had a partial response to radiotherapy plus ipilimumab. Some clones in this sample may be carry-over from other donors' samples. Both conserved end residues are part of each CDR3. A D gene is named only where the DNA matches it firmly. Size is stated for part of the rows, as once, few or many counts, or as a class when the clone is expanded.

clone size,V gene,D gene,J gene,CDR3 DNA,CDR3 protein
NA,TRBV6-1,NA,TRBJ2-2,TGTGCCAGCAGCGCCTTTCGGTTGGAGACCGGGGAGCTGTTTTTT,CASSAFRLETGELFF
NA,TRBV12-5,NA,TRBJ2-4,TGTGCTAGTGGTTTGGTCCCCAACTCAGGCATTCAGTACTTC,CASGLVPNSGIQYF
few,TRBV6-5,TRBD2,TRBJ2-3,TGTGCCAGCAGACGGGGGGGGCTTGGAGATACGCAGTATTTT,CASRRGGLGDTQYF
NA,TRBV6-1,NA,TRBJ1-4,TGTGCCAGCAGTGAAACAGGAACGGCAACTAATGAAAAACTGTTTTTT,CASSETGTATNEKLFF
NA,TRBV5-1,TRBD2,TRBJ2-7,TGCGCCAGCAGCTTGGGACTAGCGGGCTCCTGGGACGAGCAGTACTTC,CASSLGLAGSWDEQYF
NA,TRBV7-9,TRBD1,TRBJ1-1,TGTGCCAGCAGCTTGCGCCAGGGGGCCGGGACGGCTTTCTTT,CASSLRQGAGTAFF
NA,TRBV11-3,NA,TRBJ2-7,TGTGCCAGCAGCCCCGAGCGAGTCAATCGTGACGAGCAGTACTTC,CASSPERVNRDEQYF
NA,TRBV5-1,NA,TRBJ1-2,TGCGCCAGCAGCTCGGGGGGGGGCGACTATGGCTACACCTTC,CASSSGGGDYGYTF
NA,TRBV18,NA,TRBJ1-1,TGTGCCAGCTTAGGAGCGGGTACTGAAGCTTTCTTT,CASLGAGTEAFF
NA,TRBV7-2,TRBD1,TRBJ1-3,TGTGCCAGCAGCTCGACAGGGGGCAATTCTGGAAACACCATATATTTT,CASSSTGGNSGNTIYF
NA,TRBV7-2,TRBD2,TRBJ2-3,TGTGCCAGCAGCATTCAAGCGGGGGCCTCCACAGATACGCAGTATTTT,CASSIQAGASTDTQYF
NA,TRBV6-6,NA,TRBJ2-5,TGTGCCAGCAGCAATTCGGGAGTTTCGGGGGAGACCCAGTACTTC,CASSNSGVSGETQYF
NA,TRBV7-3,TRBD2,TRBJ2-1,TGTGCCAGCAGCTCGGGACTATCAAGGGCAGAAATGATCTTC,CASSSGLSRAEMIF
NA,TRBV29-1,TRBD2,TRBJ2-7,TGCAGCATTGAAGGAGTGCTAGCGGGAAATGCCTACGAGCAGTACTTC,CSIEGVLAGNAYEQYF
NA,TRBV5-1,NA,TRBJ2-3,TGCGCCAGCAGCTTAGCCGGGACTTCCACAGATACGCAGTATTTT,CASSLAGTSTDTQYF
NA,TRBV7-3,TRBD1,TRBJ2-4,TGTGCCAGCAGCTCCACAGGGGGCGCACGAAACATTCAGTACTTC,CASSSTGGARNIQYF
few,TRBV29-1,NA,TRBJ2-7,TGCAGCGTGAACGAGGCCGGAGGTGGCGAGCAGTACTTC,CSVNEAGGGEQYF
few,TRBV7-3,TRBD2,TRBJ2-1,TGTGCCAGCAGCCGGGAGGTCTACAATGAGCAGTTCTTC,CASSREVYNEQFF
few,TRBV29-1,NA,TRBJ2-3,TGCAGCGTTCCCGCTGGAGTGGGTACAGATACGCAGTATTTT,CSVPAGVGTDTQYF
NA,TRBV27,TRBD2,TRBJ2-7,TGTGCCAGCAGTTTCCTCAGCGGGGGGGCGTACGAGCAGTACTTC,CASSFLSGGAYEQYF
NA,TRBV4-1,NA,TRBJ1-2,TGCGCCAGCAGCTTCGATAGGGGGACGGGCTATGGCTACACCTTC,CASSFDRGTGYGYTF
few,TRBV2,NA,TRBJ1-4,TGTGCCAGCAGGGCGCCGGGATTCCTGAATGAAAAACTGTTTTTT,CASRAPGFLNEKLFF
few,TRBV27,NA,TRBJ2-1,TGTGCCAGCGTTAGTCGGGAGACAGACAATGAGCAGTTCTTC,CASVSRETDNEQFF
NA,TRBV6-5,NA,TRBJ2-3,TGTGCCAGCAGTCCCCTTGCCAGGAGCACAGATACGCAGTATTTT,CASSPLARSTDTQYF